These T cell receptor beta chains were read from a single sample in a study of human CD8 memory T cell subsets. TCRdb re-called the 5' RACE reads, yielding one record per CDR3 amino acid sequence without DNA. This listing includes about 3,700 distinct CDR3 sequences. The sequenced sample was CD8+ T cells from PBMCs. The receptors derive from a human donor in good health. Each CDR3 is given with its conserved first and last residue. Each record gives: CDR3 protein, clone size, V gene, CDR3 length, J gene. Not all rows give a size; the values are once, few, many and, for expanded clones, a class.

CASSQALSNEQFF - TRBV4-1 13 TRBJ2-1
CASSERLAGEATYNEQFF - TRBV2 18 TRBJ2-1
CASSLGLAGAEQYF - TRBV5-4 14 TRBJ2-7
CASGEGAGTTGELFF - TRBV6-4 15 TRBJ2-2
CASSQVQGRQPQHF - TRBV4-1 14 TRBJ1-5
CASSQILGGNTEAFF - TRBV7-2 15 TRBJ1-1
CASTTGSEAFF - TRBV10-2 11 TRBJ1-1
CSAPRGGEYTEAFF - TRBV20-1 14 TRBJ1-1
CASSAAPGTDTQYF - TRBV6-4 14 TRBJ2-3
CASSHPALAGEETQYF - TRBV3-1 16 TRBJ2-5
CASSSTDREETQYF medium-sized TRBV28 14 TRBJ2-5